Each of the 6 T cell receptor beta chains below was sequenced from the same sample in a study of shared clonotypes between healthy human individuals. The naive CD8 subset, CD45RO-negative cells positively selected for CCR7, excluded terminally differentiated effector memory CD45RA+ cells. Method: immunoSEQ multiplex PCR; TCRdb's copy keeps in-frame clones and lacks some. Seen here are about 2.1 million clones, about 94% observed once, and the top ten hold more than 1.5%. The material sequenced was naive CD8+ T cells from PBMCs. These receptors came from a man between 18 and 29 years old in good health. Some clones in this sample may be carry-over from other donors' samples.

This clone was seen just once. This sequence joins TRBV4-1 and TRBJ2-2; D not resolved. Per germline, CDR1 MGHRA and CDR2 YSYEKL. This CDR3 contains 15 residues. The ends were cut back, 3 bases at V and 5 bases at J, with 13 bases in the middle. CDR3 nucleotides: TGCGCCAGCAGCCACTCCCCCCCTCCGACCGGGGAGCTGTTTTTT. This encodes CASSHSPPPTGELFF.

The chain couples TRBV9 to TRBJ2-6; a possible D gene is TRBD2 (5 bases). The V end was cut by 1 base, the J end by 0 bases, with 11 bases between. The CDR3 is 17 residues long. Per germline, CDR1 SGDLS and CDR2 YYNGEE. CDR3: CASSVSTEDSGANVLTF. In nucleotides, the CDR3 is TGTGCCAGCAGCGTATCGACGGAGGACTCTGGGGCCAACGTCCTGACTTTC.

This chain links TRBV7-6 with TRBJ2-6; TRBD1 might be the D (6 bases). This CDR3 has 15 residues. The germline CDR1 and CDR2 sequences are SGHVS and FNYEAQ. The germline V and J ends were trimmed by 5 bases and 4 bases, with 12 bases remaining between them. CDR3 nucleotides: TGTGCCAGCAGCCTCAGGGGTCCCGGGGCCAACGTCCTGACTTTC. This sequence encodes CASSLRGPGANVLTF. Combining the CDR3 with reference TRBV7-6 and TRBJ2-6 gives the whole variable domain GAGVSQSPRYKVTKRGQDVALRCDPISGHVSLYWYRQALGQGPEFLTYFNYEAQQDKSGLPNDRFSAERPEGSISTLTIQRTEQRDSAMYRCASSLRGPGANVLTFGAGSRLTVL.

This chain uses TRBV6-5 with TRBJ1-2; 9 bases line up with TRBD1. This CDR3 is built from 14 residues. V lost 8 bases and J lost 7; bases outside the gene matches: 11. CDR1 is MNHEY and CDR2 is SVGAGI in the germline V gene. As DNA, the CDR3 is TGTGCCAGCGGCCCTCGGGGGACAGGGATTGGCTACACCTTC. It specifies CASGPRGTGIGYTF.

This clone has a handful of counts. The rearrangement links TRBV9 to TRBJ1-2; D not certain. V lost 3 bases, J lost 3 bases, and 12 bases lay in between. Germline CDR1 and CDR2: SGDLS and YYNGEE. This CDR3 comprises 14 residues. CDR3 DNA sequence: TGTGCCAGCAGCGAGAGGGAGACGGACTATGGCTACACCTTC. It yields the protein CASSERETDYGYTF.

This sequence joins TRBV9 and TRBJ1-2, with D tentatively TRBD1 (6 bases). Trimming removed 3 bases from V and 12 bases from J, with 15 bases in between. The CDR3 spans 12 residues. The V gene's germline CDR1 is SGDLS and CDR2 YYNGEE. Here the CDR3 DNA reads TGTGCCAGCAGCGCCCCGAGGGGGGCCCACACCTTC. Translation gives CASSAPRGAHTF.